The TCR beta chain described here comes from a study of T-cell memory formation after mild COVID-19. The study's findings and limits: The study detected some responding clones in pre-infection memory, suggesting cross-reactive memory joined. Clones that contracted clustered mainly in CM and EM if CD4+ and in EMRA if CD8+.

Concerning this clonotype: Its target is not known.

TCRdb reanalysed the 5' RACE reads using MiXCR and keeps one entry per CDR3 protein. Found here are fewer than 650,000 distinct CDR3 sequences, less than 25% of them singletons; the top ten hold approximately 8.4%. Sequenced: PBMCs or a T cell subset sorted from them (not recorded which). This clonotype was obtained from an adult woman who had mild COVID-19 (a few samples of this study predate the infection). Cell type and time point are not known.

As DNA, the CDR3 is TGTGCCAGCAGCCCGACAGGGGGCCTGTCCTACGAGCAGTACTTC. Amino acid sequence: CASSPTGGLSYEQYF. The chain joins TRBV7-6 to TRBJ2-7, with 10 bases matching TRBD1. Germline loops: CDR1 SGHVS, CDR2 FNYEAQ. V dropped 5 bases and J dropped 1; count of bases not matched to a gene: 5. The CDR3 loop spans 15 amino acids.